The rows below give T cell receptor beta chains drawn from one sample of a study of T cell therapy after organ transplantation. These receptors have no known antigen. Profiled with immunoSEQ multiplex PCR; TCRdb holds only in-frame clones, not every one. The data contain 44,000 or so clones, around 93% of them singletons. Sequences were derived from CD8+ T cells from blood, sampled before autologous CMV-specific T cell therapy. The source of these receptors is a human patient who had received a solid organ transplant and had CMV disease. The CDR3 runs from the conserved cysteine through the conserved F or W. A D gene is named only where the DNA matches it firmly. The size of a clone is reported for some rows only, either as once, few or many, or as a class for expanded clones.

d_call clone_size cdr3_length j_call v_call cdr3_aa cdr3_nt
- once 12 TRBJ2-7 TRBV2 CASWGLVYEQYF TGTGCCAGTTGGGGGTTGGTCTACGAGCAGTACTTC
- - 15 TRBJ2-2 TRBV6-5 CASSYSGMNTGELFF TGTGCCAGCAGTTACTCCGGGATGAACACCGGGGAGCTGTTTTTT
- once 15 TRBJ2-7 TRBV12-5 CASGTVGAKPYEQYF TGTGCTAGTGGTACGGTAGGGGCCAAGCCCTACGAGCAGTACTTC
TRBD1 - 16 TRBJ1-2 TRBV6-5 CASSYSTGERGYSYTF TGTGCCAGCAGTTACTCGACAGGGGAAAGGGGCTATAGCTACACCTTC
- - 15 TRBJ1-1 TRBV4-1 CASSSTLTDSSEAFF TGCGCCAGCAGCTCCACCCTGACAGACTCCAGTGAAGCTTTCTTT
- - 13 TRBJ2-1 TRBV5-1 CASSLRMGNEQFF TGCGCCAGCAGCCTTAGAATGGGGAATGAGCAGTTCTTC
- - 14 TRBJ1-1 TRBV19 CASSGRTVNTEAFF TGTGCCAGTAGTGGCAGGACAGTGAACACTGAAGCTTTCTTT
- - 16 TRBJ1-4 TRBV7-9 CASSTHRGPGGEKLFF TGTGCCAGCAGCACCCACCGGGGCCCGGGTGGGGAAAAACTGTTTTTT
- - 14 TRBJ2-7 TRBV7-9 CASSSTGDSYEQYF TGTGCCAGCAGCTCTACCGGGGACTCCTACGAGCAGTACTTC
- - 15 TRBJ2-1 TRBV5-1 CASSLAGQRGNEQFF TGCGCCAGCAGCTTGGCAGGCCAGAGGGGCAATGAGCAGTTCTTC
- once 14 TRBJ1-1 TRBV4-3 CASSQGVGANEAFF TGCGCCAGCAGCCAAGGTGTGGGTGCCAATGAAGCTTTCTTT
- once 15 TRBJ2-2 TRBV9 CASSVVGTLPGELFF TGTGCCAGCAGCGTAGTTGGCACACTCCCCGGGGAGCTGTTTTTT
- - 16 TRBJ2-7 TRBV5-4 CASSFVGSGPGDEQYF TGTGCCAGCAGCTTTGTGGGCTCGGGACCGGGGGACGAGCAGTACTTC
TRBD2 - 16 TRBJ2-7 TRBV6-5 CASSFSERGLTYEQYF TGTGCCAGCAGTTTCTCTGAGAGGGGACTAACCTACGAGCAGTACTTC
- - 11 TRBJ2-1 TRBV7-9 CASSLGNEQFF TGTGCCAGCAGCCTCGGCAATGAGCAGTTCTTC
- - 11 TRBJ2-3 TRBV30 CAWNTGDTQYF TGTGCCTGGAATACCGGAGATACGCAGTATTTT
- once 14 TRBJ2-2 TRBV6-5 CASSYIPGSGELFF TGTGCCAGCAGTTACATACCGGGGTCCGGGGAGCTGTTTTTT
- once 13 TRBJ1-1 TRBV5-6 CASSWSVNTEAFF TGTGCCAGCAGCTGGTCTGTCAACACTGAAGCTTTCTTT
- - 11 TRBJ2-7 TRBV6-5 CASTSGGEQYF TGTGCCAGCACGTCGGGCGGCGAGCAGTACTTC
TRBD1 - 17 TRBJ2-1 TRBV27 CASTTRNRGGTYNEQFF TGTGCCAGCACTACCAGAAACAGGGGTGGCACCTACAATGAGCAGTTCTTC
TRBD2 - 16 TRBJ2-1 TRBV4-3 CASSQEGEGLDNEQFF TGCGCCAGCAGCCAAGAAGGGGAGGGTTTGGACAATGAGCAGTTCTTC
TRBD2 - 15 TRBJ2-3 TRBV27 CASSEAGGSTDTQYF TGTGCCAGCAGTGAAGCGGGAGGAAGCACAGATACGCAGTATTTT
- - 12 TRBJ2-7 TRBV5-6 CASSLAWNEQYF TGTGCCAGCAGCTTGGCGTGGAACGAGCAGTACTTC
- - 16 TRBJ2-3 TRBV12-5 CASGLPDEGPTDTQYF TGTGCTAGTGGTTTGCCCGACGAGGGTCCCACAGATACGCAGTATTTT
TRBD1 few 12 TRBJ1-1 TRBV7-9 CASSLTGTEAFF TGTGCCAGCAGCTTGACAGGGACTGAAGCTTTCTTT
- - 10 TRBJ2-7 TRBV30 CAWGYYEQYF TGTGCCTGGGGCTACTACGAGCAGTACTTC
- - 17 TRBJ1-2 TRBV27 CASSLWAQGPTDYGYTF TGTGCCAGCAGTTTATGGGCCCAGGGGCCTACGGACTATGGCTACACCTTC
TRBD1 - 15 TRBJ2-7 TRBV2 CASSSGQGAPYEQYF TGTGCCAGTAGCTCTGGACAGGGAGCCCCCTACGAGCAGTACTTC
TRBD2 - 14 TRBJ2-7 TRBV6-6 CASTQAGSMGEQYF TGTGCCAGCACCCAAGCGGGGTCTATGGGTGAGCAGTACTTC
- - 16 TRBJ2-7 TRBV6-5 CASSYSGGTASYEQYF TGTGCCAGCAGTTACTCTGGCGGGACCGCCTCCTACGAGCAGTACTTC
TRBD1 - 14 TRBJ1-1 TRBV7-9 CASSDGQAYTEAFF TGTGCCAGCAGCGACGGACAGGCTTACACTGAAGCTTTCTTT
TRBD2 - 15 TRBJ2-1 TRBV30 CARQERGGQSYEQFF TGTGCCCGTCAGGAGCGGGGGGGCCAGAGCTATGAGCAGTTCTTC